This T cell receptor beta chain was identified in a study of monozygotic twins with inflammatory bowel disease. Findings and caveats of the study: The authors note that differing immunosuppressive treatments may have added variability to patient repertoires. Repertoire similarity did not differ between concordant and discordant twins, possibly owing to limited power.

Template switching incorporated UMIs with a 6-nucleotide sample barcode. Two nested PCRs, about 15 and 9 cycles, amplified TCRalpha and TCRbeta cDNA. One entry per CDR3 protein, without DNA, is what TCRdb gives after re-calling the 5' RACE reads. The sample's table shows some 210,000 distinct CDR3 sequences. With respect to this clonotype: Its antigen is still unknown.

Material: blood. The receptor was derived from a human donor with ulcerative colitis or Crohn's disease, or a healthy co-twin of an affected twin (not recorded which).

The CDR3 spells CASNMGLDSSGANVLTF. The chain recombines TRBV5-5 with TRBJ2-6. The CDR3 has 17 residues. The germline CDR1 and CDR2 sequences are SGHKS and YYEKEE (reference sequence). The complete variable domain, with remaining parts taken from reference TRBV5-5 and TRBJ2-6, reads DAGVTQSPTHLIKTRGQQVTLRCSPISGHKSVSWYQQVLGQGPQFIFQYYEKEERGRGNFPDRFSARQFPNYSSELNVNALLLGDSALYLCASNMGLDSSGANVLTFGAGSRLTVL.